This paragraph reports one TCR beta chain. Other nucleotide sequences from this sample produce the same CDR3. The data are from a study of shared clonotypes between healthy human individuals. The protocol was immunoSEQ multiplex PCR, while the TCRdb copy is restricted to in-frame clones and leaves out a portion. This sample carries under 1,100,000 clones, more than 65% of them seen once, and the ten largest clones take over 1.3%. The sequencing sample was made of memory CD4+ T cells sorted from blood. Subset: CD45RA-negative fraction. This clonotype was obtained from a man aged 18-30 years in good health.

The CDR3, as DNA: TGTGCCAGCAGCCTTCAGGGCCCAGATACGCAGTATTTT. It codes for CASSLQGPDTQYF. The V and J genes are TRBV5-4 and TRBJ2-3, with a tentative D call TRBD1 (5 bases). The CDR3 loop spans 13 amino acids. Germline CDR1 reads SGHNT; CDR2 reads YYREEE (reference sequence). Trimming left V 4 bases short and J 4 bases short, with 10 bases between.